The TCR beta chain described here comes from a study of blood T cell repertoires in COVID-19. After removal of 4 bases from V and 1 base from J, the junction contained 5 bases not matched to a gene. Germline assignment: CDR1 SGHDT and CDR2 YYEEEE. The CDR3 runs to 16 residues. Sequencing used immunoSEQ multiplex PCR; TCRdb keeps in-frame clones, though not all of them. The table has tens of thousands of clones, roughly 80% seen once. This clonotype originated in a woman in her 70s with acute or convalescent COVID-19. This rearrangement joins TRBV5-6 to TRBJ2-3; 11 nucleotides agree with TRBD2. Material: peripheral blood. The CDR3 DNA reads as TGTGCCAGCAGCCCCGGGACTAGCGGCCGCACAGATACGCAGTATTTT. It encodes CASSPGTSGRTDTQYF.